Shown below are 19 T cell receptor beta chains from a single sample sequenced in a study of blood T cells in healthy people across ages. A J-beta primer mix and a sample-barcoded 5' primer were used in a second PCR of about 6 to 12 cycles. A single record per CDR3 protein comes from TCRdb applying MiXCR to the 5' RACE reads. The sample includes 1.2 million to 1.5 million distinct CDR3 sequences, approximately 38% of them seen just once. The sample taken for sequencing was blood. These receptors came from a woman aged 18-35 years in good health.

The J gene is TRBJ2-5, the V gene TRBV6-1; possible D gene TRBD2, 6 bases. This CDR3 is built from 14 residues. With 8 bases removed from V and 5 bases from J, the gap between germline ends came to 18 bases. The germline V gene encodes CDR1 MNHNS and CDR2 SASEGT. CDR3 region: CASLPPGLVETQYF. CDR3 coding DNA: TGTGCCAGCCTTCCCCCGGGACTTGTTGAGACCCAGTACTTC.

Only one count was recorded for this clonotype. The rearrangement links TRBV6-2 or TRBV6-3 to TRBJ2-1, with D perhaps matching TRBD1 (7 bases). The DNA matches TRBJ2-7 better at its end, which makes the J call doubtful. The CDR3 runs 18 residues. Germline V gene sequence: CDR1 MNHEY, CDR2 SVGEGT. This CDR3 reads CASKGGQITAFSYNEQYF. CDR3 bases: TGTGCCAGCAAGGGGGGACAGATCACAGCTTTTTCCTACAATGAGCAGTACTTC.

This clonotype was seen only once. The V call is TRBV5-6, the J call TRBJ1-1, with D perhaps matching TRBD1 (6 bases). This CDR3 is built from 14 residues. The V end was cut by 4 bases, the J end by 5 bases, with 15 bases between. Germline V CDR1 and CDR2: SGHDT, YYEEEE. DNA of the CDR3: TGTGCCAGCAGCGTGGGCGGGGGCGAAACTGAAGCTTTCTTT. Its translation is CASSVGGGETEAFF.

The rearrangement joins TRBV5-1 to TRBJ2-5; 12 nucleotides agree with TRBD2. The end of the DNA is better explained by TRBJ2-7, so the J call may be wrong. The CDR3 sequence is 15 residues long. In germline, CDR1 is SGHRS, CDR2 YFSETQ. CDR3 coding DNA: TGCGCCAGCAGCTGGAGGACTAGCGGGGCCTACGAGCAGTACTTC. Amino acids: CASSWRTSGAYEQYF.

The sample holds one count of this clonotype. The chain combines TRBV20-1 with TRBJ2-3; 7 bases are shared with TRBD2. This CDR3 spans 12 amino acids. Unmatched junction bases numbered 7, after V lost 7 bases and J lost 6 bases. Germline V gives CDR1 DFQATT, CDR2 SNEGSKA (reference sequence). The CDR3 bases are TGCAGTGGTACTAGCGTGCGTGATACGCAGTATTTT. Translated, it gives CSGTSVRDTQYF.

The J gene is TRBJ1-1, the V gene TRBV12-3 or TRBV12-4; TRBD1 agrees at 8 bases. The CDR3 is 16 residues long. V was pared by 7 bases and J by 2 bases, with 12 bases of the junction left unmatched. The chain's CDR3 is CASNWQGARGNTEAFF. The CDR3 DNA follows: TGTGCCAGCAACTGGCAGGGGGCCCGGGGAAACACTGAAGCTTTCTTT.

The chain carries TRBV16 and TRBJ1-2, with no clear D. The CDR3 is made up of 12 amino acids. Trimming left V 5 bases short and J 8 bases short, with 12 bases between. CDR1 and CDR2 (germline): KGHSY, FQNENV. Here the CDR3 reads CASSRRAIGYTF. The CDR3 DNA sequence: TGTGCCAGCAGCAGAAGGGCTATAGGCTACACCTTC.

This clonotype has just one count. The chain uses TRBV11-2 and TRBJ2-1, with TRBD2 identical over 7 bases. Germline-derived CDR1 and CDR2 are SGHAT and FQNNGV. Trimming at V came to 3 bases and at J to 11 bases, leaving 13 bases not matched to a gene. The CDR3 is 15 residues long. CDR3 region: CASSFHFLGGNKQFF. The CDR3 nucleotides are TGTGCCAGCAGCTTTCACTTCCTGGGGGGGAATAAGCAGTTCTTC.

The chain links TRBV5-1 to TRBJ1-2; 8 bases agree with TRBD1. The CDR3 contains 14 residues. Per germline, CDR1 SGHRS and CDR2 YFSETQ. V shed 6 bases, J shed 8 bases, and the junction held 12 bases outside the gene matches. The CDR3 sequence: CASKGQGLLGGYTF. In DNA, the CDR3 is TGCGCCAGCAAAGGACAGGGCCTACTTGGGGGCTACACCTTC. Full variable domain (outside the CDR3, taken from reference TRBV5-1 and TRBJ1-2): KAGVTQTPRYLIKTRGQQVTLSCSPISGHRSVSWYQQTPGQGLQFLFEYFSETQRNKGNFPGRFSGRQFSNSRSEMNVSTLELGDSALYLCASKGQGLLGGYTFGSGTRLTVV.

This clonotype was seen a few times. The rearrangement joins TRBV20-1 to TRBJ2-7; possible D gene TRBD2, 5 bases. The V and J ends lost 6 bases and 12 bases respectively, with 18 bases between them. The CDR3 is 11 amino acids. Germline values: CDR1 DFQATT, CDR2 SNEGSKA (reference sequence). CDR3 protein: CSAGKDWERYF. CDR3 DNA: TGCAGTGCCGGAAAGGACTGGGAACGGTACTTC.

V gene TRBV9 combines with J gene TRBJ2-7; 9 bases are shared with TRBD2. Germline V gene sequence: CDR1 SGDLS, CDR2 YYNGEE. CDR3 size: 15 residues. Trimming removed 0 bases from V and 5 bases from J; junction bases left unmatched: 6. The CDR3 DNA sequence: TGTGCCAGCAGCGTAGGTAGTAGCGGGAGTAACGAGCAGTACTTC. Translated, it gives CASSVGSSGSNEQYF. Combining the CDR3 with reference TRBV9 and TRBJ2-7 gives the whole variable domain DSGVTQTPKHLITATGQRVTLRCSPRSGDLSVYWYQQSLDQGLQFLIQYYNGEERAKGNILERFSAQQFPDLHSELNLSSLELGDSALYFCASSVGSSGSNEQYFGPGTRLTVT.

V gene TRBV4-2 combines with J gene TRBJ2-7, with 8 bases fitting TRBD2. Germline trimming cut 4 bases from V and 3 bases from J; bases unmatched to any gene: 11. CDR1 and CDR2 from the germline V gene are LGHNA and YNFKEQ. The CDR3 extends over 16 amino acids. Here the CDR3 reads CASSPEPVAGLYEQYF. Written as DNA, the CDR3 is TGTGCCAGCAGCCCTGAGCCGGTAGCGGGGCTCTACGAGCAGTACTTC.

This clonotype was seen a handful of times. V and J are TRBV29-1 and TRBJ2-7; D ambiguous. CDR3 length: 11 residues. Trimming cost V 2 bases and J 3 bases, with 5 bases left between them. Germline V CDR1 and CDR2: SQVTM, ANQGSEA. This chain's CDR3 is CSVEWGYEQYF. In DNA form, the CDR3 reads TGCAGCGTTGAATGGGGCTACGAGCAGTACTTC.

This chain connects TRBV4-1 to TRBJ2-7, with 8 bases that match TRBD1. CDR3 length: 14 amino acids. Germline V gene lookup returns CDR1 MGHRA and CDR2 YSYEKL. V was pared by 2 bases and J by 3 bases, with 3 bases of the junction left unmatched. The CDR3 region is CASSQPDRDYEQYF. DNA for the CDR3: TGCGCCAGCAGCCAACCGGACAGGGACTACGAGCAGTACTTC.

The gene calls are TRBV24-1 and TRBJ1-5, with 11 bases fitting TRBD1. The germline CDR1 and CDR2 sequences are KGHDR and SFDVKD. V was clipped by 7 bases and J by 3 bases; unmatched bases: 4. This CDR3 region has 15 residues. CDR3 coding DNA: TGTGCCACCAGATGGACAGGGGGCCACAATCAGCCCCAGCATTTT. It is translated as CATRWTGGHNQPQHF.

The chain recombines TRBV10-2 with TRBJ1-5; D gene uncertain. CDR1 is WSHSY, CDR2 SAAADI, per germline. This CDR3 is built from 15 residues. V lost 6 bases, J lost 2 bases, and 14 bases lay in between. The CDR3 region is CASSEDFLGNQPQHF. The CDR3 DNA reads as TGCGCCAGCAGCGAGGACTTTCTAGGCAATCAGCCCCAGCATTTT.

The chain is built from TRBV7-2 and TRBJ2-4, with D hard to call. V lost 1 base and J 6 bases, leaving 7 bases between the germline ends. CDR3 length: 13 amino acids. The germline V gene has CDR1 SGHTA and CDR2 FQGNSA. CDR3 bases: TGTGCCAGCAGCTTAGGGGTTGGAAACATTCAGTACTTC. Residues: CASSLGVGNIQYF.

This clonotype turned up a few times. CDR3 region: CASRAGAYNEQFF. In DNA, the CDR3 is TGTGCCAGCCGGGCAGGGGCGTACAATGAGCAGTTCTTC. J is TRBJ2-1 and V is TRBV28, with D tentatively TRBD1 (6 bases). Germline V CDR1 and CDR2: MDHEN, SYDVKM. Trimming left V 8 bases short and J 4 bases short, with 12 bases between. CDR3 length equals 13 residues.

This clonotype was counted between two and nine times. V gene TRBV2 combines with J gene TRBJ2-1; 11 positions agree with TRBD2. Germline-derived CDR1 and CDR2 are SNHLY and FYNNEI. V trimming: 6 bases; J trimming: 8 bases; junction bases outside the gene matches: 9. The length of the CDR3 is 15 residues. This CDR3 reads CASSVTSGDLDEQFF. CDR3 nucleotide sequence: TGTGCCAGCAGCGTGACTAGCGGGGATTTAGATGAGCAGTTCTTC.